The text below deals with one T cell receptor beta chain. Its antigen is unidentified. The data are from a study of beta chain features in type 1 diabetes. Whole-study results and caveats: The study found fewer insertions and more deletions at VDJ junctions in type 1 diabetes patients.

The sequenced template was cDNA made from the entire isolated RNA. Profiled with immunoSEQ multiplex PCR; TCRdb holds only in-frame clones, not every one. The sample yields about 150,000 clones, less than 9.5% seen once. The CDR3 is made up of 15 amino acids. Trimming shortened V by 6 bases and J by 3 bases, and 17 bases separated the two germline ends. The germline gives CDR1 SGHTA, CDR2 FQGNSA. The chain couples TRBV7-2 to TRBJ1-2; D may be TRBD1 (5 bases). This sequence originates from a man between 18 and 29 years old in good health. The specimen sequenced was central memory CD4+ T cells from blood. This CDR3 is CASRQNSQAHYGYTF. DNA of the CDR3: TGTGCCAGCAGGCAAAACTCACAGGCGCACTATGGCTACACCTTC.